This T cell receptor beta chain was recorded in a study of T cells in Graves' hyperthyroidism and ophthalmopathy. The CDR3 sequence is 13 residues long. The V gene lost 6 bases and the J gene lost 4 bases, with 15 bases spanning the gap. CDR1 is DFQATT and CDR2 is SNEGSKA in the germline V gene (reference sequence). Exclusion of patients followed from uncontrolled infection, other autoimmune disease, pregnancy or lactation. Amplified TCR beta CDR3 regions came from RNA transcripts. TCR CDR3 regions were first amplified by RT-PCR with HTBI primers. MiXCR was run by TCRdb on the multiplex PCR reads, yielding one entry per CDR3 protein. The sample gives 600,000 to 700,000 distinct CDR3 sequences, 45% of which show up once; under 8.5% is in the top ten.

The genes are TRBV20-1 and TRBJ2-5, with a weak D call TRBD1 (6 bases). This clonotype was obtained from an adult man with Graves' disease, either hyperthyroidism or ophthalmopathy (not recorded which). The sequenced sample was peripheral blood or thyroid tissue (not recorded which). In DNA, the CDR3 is TGCAGTGCCCACGTCGCAGGGGCAGAGACCCAGTACTTC. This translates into CSAHVAGAETQYF.